The subject of this entry is one TCR beta chain. Participants spanned ages about 18 to 89 years and resided in roughly 22 US areas. Participant-reported clinical history was the basis for cohort assignment. This CDR3 has 15 residues. The germline CDR1 and CDR2 sequences are LNHDA and SQIVND (reference sequence). V was clipped by 6 bases and J by 0 bases; unmatched bases: 5. The sample comes from a study of blood T cell repertoires in COVID-19. Sequencing used immunoSEQ multiplex PCR; TCRdb keeps in-frame clones, though not all of them. The data contain 350,000 to 450,000 clones, over 85% of them singletons.

The receptor was isolated from a woman in her twenties or thirties who had recovered from COVID-19. The rearrangement links TRBV19 to TRBJ2-1, with 7 positions matching TRBD1. Source material: PBMCs or T cells enriched from blood (not recorded which). CDR3 nucleotides: TGTGCCAGTAGCGTGGACAGGAGCTCCTACAATGAGCAGTTCTTC. Translated, it gives CASSVDRSSYNEQFF.